This T cell receptor beta chain was obtained from a study of post-analysis software for immune sequencing data. Study as a whole: Progressive-relapsing, secondary progressive and relapsing-remitting multiple sclerosis were among the disease courses included.

Findings and limits, study-wide: In multiple sclerosis, normalized Chao1 diversity was significantly below that of controls. Five TRBV segments were more frequent in patients than controls; TRBV5-6, TRBV5-1 and TRBV20-1 belonged to this group.

The CDR3 contains 13 residues. Between the trimmed V and J ends, which lost 4 bases and 4 bases, there was a span of 9 bases. Germline V gene lookup returns CDR1 MNHEY and CDR2 SVGEGT. As regards this clonotype: The antigen is unknown.

cDNA libraries of TCR beta carried unique molecular identifiers. Out of 1 to 10 million T cells, roughly 0.5 million cDNA molecules were generated. One entry per CDR3 protein results from TCRdb running MiXCR on the PCR reads. The sample lists more than 450,000 distinct CDR3 sequences; 44% were seen once. The chain has TRBV6-2 or TRBV6-3 and TRBJ2-3, with D hard to call. Sequencing was carried out using blood. The receptor was derived from a girl under 18 with multiple sclerosis. The CDR3 region is CASSSKEPDTQYF. As DNA, the CDR3 is TGTGCCAGCAGTTCCAAGGAACCAGATACGCAGTATTTT.